Shown below are 26 T cell receptor beta chains from a single sample sequenced in a study of T-cell reconstitution after alpha-beta-depleted transplantation in children. The authors prepared the TCRbeta library with unique molecular identifiers. A single record per CDR3 protein comes from TCRdb applying MiXCR to the PCR reads. This repertoire shows fewer than 1 million distinct CDR3 sequences, about 15% found once; its top ten account for around 5.3%. The specimen was PBMCs, mostly from graft donor cells, collected 360 days after TCRalphabeta/CD19-depleted stem cell transplant. These TCRs come from a male patient between 5 and 17 years old who had a stem cell transplant for acute lymphoblastic leukemia, so the T cells may come from the graft donor.

The V call is TRBV5-1, the J call TRBJ2-2; 7 nucleotides agree with TRBD2. The V and J ends lost 1 base and 7 bases, in that order; junction bases with no gene match: 10. The CDR3 extends over 16 amino acids. From germline, CDR1 is SGHRS and CDR2 YFSETQ. The CDR3 is CASSLFAGVINGELFF. Here the CDR3 DNA reads TGCGCCAGCAGCTTGTTCGCGGGAGTAATTAACGGGGAGCTGTTTTTT.

This chain links TRBV24-1 with TRBJ2-2, with 7 bases fitting TRBD2. Trimming cost V 6 bases and J 4 bases; bases outside gene matches: 7. Germline-derived CDR1 and CDR2 are KGHDR and SFDVKD. The CDR3 runs to 15 residues. The CDR3 protein is CATSSWGLSTGELFF. DNA of the CDR3: TGTGCCACCAGTTCTTGGGGACTATCCACCGGGGAGCTGTTTTTT.

This chain links TRBV4-1 with TRBJ2-7; weak D call: TRBD1 (6 bases). The CDR3 runs 17 residues. Germline CDR1 MGHRA, CDR2 YSYEKL. V was cut by 1 base and J by 2 bases, with 18 bases left in between. The CDR3 bases are TGCGCCAGCAGCCAAGCACTGGGGGACAAGGGTACCTACGAGCAGTACTTC. Protein sequence: CASSQALGDKGTYEQYF.

The chain employs TRBV20-1 and TRBJ1-4, with D perhaps TRBD1 (5 bases). From germline, CDR1 is DFQATT and CDR2 SNEGSKA (reference sequence). CDR3 length equals 14 residues. V lost 1 base and J 4 bases, leaving 10 bases between the germline ends. DNA of the CDR3: TGCAGTGCTAGAGCGGGGAGGGGTAATGAAAAACTGTTTTTT. Translating gives CSARAGRGNEKLFF.

This clonotype was seen more than once but under ten times. V and J are TRBV20-1 and TRBJ1-4; TRBD1 aligns across 9 bases. Germline V lookup: CDR1 DFQATT, CDR2 SNEGSKA (reference sequence). This CDR3 contains 14 residues. With 3 bases clipped from V and 8 bases from J, the junction kept 7 bases outside the gene matches. For the CDR3, the DNA is TGCAGTGCTAGTTGGACAGGGGAAGGAGAAAAACTGTTTTTT. Encoded protein: CSASWTGEGEKLFF.

This clonotype was found a few times. The chain is built from TRBV20-1 and TRBJ2-5; 8 bases agree with TRBD1. There are 16 residues in the CDR3. CDR1 is DFQATT, CDR2 SNEGSKA, per germline (reference sequence). V lost 3 bases, J lost 4 bases, and 13 bases stayed unmatched. This chain's CDR3 is CSARKPAGGRGETQYF. In DNA, the CDR3 is TGCAGTGCTAGGAAGCCTGCAGGGGGCAGAGGAGAGACCCAGTACTTC.

CDR3 loop: CASSLRTSWKPGELFF. CDR3 DNA: TGTGCCAGCAGCCTACGGACTAGCTGGAAACCCGGGGAGCTGTTTTTT. The V and J genes are TRBV12-3 or TRBV12-4 and TRBJ2-2; TRBD2 matches 8 bases. The CDR3 covers 16 residues. J was trimmed by 6 bases and V by 6 bases; bases with no gene match: 12.

This clonotype has ten or more counts. The V gene is TRBV20-1, the J gene TRBJ2-3; 7 bases are a match to TRBD2. The V and J ends lost 6 bases and 0 bases, in that order; junction bases with no gene match: 12. The CDR3 extends over 16 amino acids. Germline lookup yields CDR1 DFQATT and CDR2 SNEGSKA (reference sequence). The chain's CDR3 is CSAHAGLGSSTDTQYF. The DNA for the CDR3 is TGCAGTGCCCACGCCGGACTAGGCTCAAGCACAGATACGCAGTATTTT.

The chain recombines TRBV10-3 with TRBJ1-1; tentative D call: TRBD1 (5 bases). CDR1 and CDR2 from the germline V gene are ENHRY and SYGVKD. The V end lost 8 bases, the J end lost 5 bases, and 12 bases lay between the germline ends. CDR3 length equals 12 residues. The CDR3 DNA reads as TGTGCCATCTGGGACCTTTTGACTGAAGCTTTCTTT. It yields the protein CAIWDLLTEAFF.

To note about this clonotype: This clone may be a read error of a much larger clone one base away. The V call is TRBV20-1, the J call TRBJ2-7; 7 bases map to TRBD1. Per the germline V gene, CDR1 is DFQATT and CDR2 is SNEGSKA (reference sequence). The CDR3 is 14 residues long. The CDR3 coding sequence is TGCTGTGCTAGAGAACGAACAGGGGCGTACGAGCAGTACTTC. Amino acids: CCARERTGAYEQYF.

This clonotype showed up just a few times. This chain uses TRBV4-1 with TRBJ2-6, with D hard to call. This CDR3 contains 18 residues. Trimming shortened V by 0 bases and J by 3 bases, and 15 bases separated the two germline ends. Germline V gene sequence: CDR1 MGHRA, CDR2 YSYEKL. The CDR3 loop is CASSQDRYAPGGANVLTF. The CDR3 DNA reads TGCGCCAGCAGCCAAGATCGGTACGCCCCCGGTGGGGCCAACGTCCTGACTTTC.

This chain joins TRBV7-6 and TRBJ2-1; TRBD2 aligns across 7 bases. Germline CDR1 SGHVS, CDR2 FNYEAQ. Trimming removed 5 bases from V and 4 bases from J; junction bases left unmatched: 11. There are 16 residues in the CDR3. CDR3 sequence reads: CASSPLLAAGYNEQFF. The CDR3 DNA reads TGTGCCAGCAGCCCACTTCTAGCGGCAGGGTACAATGAGCAGTTCTTC.

This sequence joins TRBV6-1 and TRBJ1-4; D is uncertain. This CDR3 spans 15 amino acids. V was shortened by 7 bases and J by 0 bases, with 12 bases between the two germline ends. The germline V gene has CDR1 MNHNS and CDR2 SASEGT. CDR3 region: CASKFAGATNEKLFF. For the CDR3, the DNA is TGTGCCAGCAAATTCGCAGGAGCAACTAATGAAAAACTGTTTTTT.

This rearrangement joins TRBV7-6 to TRBJ1-1, with 8 bases aligning to TRBD1. The V segment lost 7 bases and the J segment 6 bases; nucleotides outside the gene matches: 13. Germline V gives CDR1 SGHVS, CDR2 FNYEAQ. CDR3 length: 15 residues. The CDR3, as DNA: TGTGCCAGCACCGATTGGAGGACAGGGCCTCCTGAAGCTTTCTTT. Protein sequence: CASTDWRTGPPEAFF.

The CDR3 DNA reads as TGCGCCAGCAGCTTGACTAGCATTAACCAAGAGACCCAGTACTTC. Translating it yields CASSLTSINQETQYF. The chain joins TRBV5-1 to TRBJ2-5; possibly TRBD2 for D (6 bases). The CDR3 consists of 15 residues. The V end was cut by 1 base, the J end by 0 bases, with 10 bases between. Per the germline V gene, CDR1 is SGHRS and CDR2 is YFSETQ.

The CDR3 loop is CASSLTGGTNQPQHF. In nucleotides, the CDR3 is TGTGCCAGCAGTCTTACAGGGGGGACGAATCAGCCCCAGCATTTT. The rearrangement uses TRBV6-1 and TRBJ1-5, with TRBD1 identical over 8 bases. Germline CDR1 reads MNHNS; CDR2 reads SASEGT. The V segment lost 5 bases and the J segment 4 bases; nucleotides outside the gene matches: 7. There are 15 residues in the CDR3.

At least ten counts were recorded for this clonotype. The genes are TRBV9 and TRBJ2-5, with TRBD2 identical over 7 bases. V shed 1 base and J 0 bases; nucleotides not matched to a gene: 9. CDR1 is SGDLS and CDR2 is YYNGEE in the germline V gene. This CDR3 contains 17 residues. CDR3 bases: TGTGCCAGCAGCGTATTCGGGAGGAGCTCGTACCAAGAGACCCAGTACTTC. Translation: CASSVFGRSSYQETQYF.

The gene calls are TRBV29-1 and TRBJ2-7; D is ambiguous. Trimming took off 4 bases at V and 0 bases at J, with 13 bases between the two ends. Germline CDR1 SQVTM, CDR2 ANQGSEA. The CDR3 sequence is 14 residues long. CDR3 sequence (DNA): TGCAGCGTTGGAGATGATGGTATCTCCTACGAGCAGTACTTC. Translating gives CSVGDDGISYEQYF.

This clonotype was detected only once. The chain uses TRBV5-1 and TRBJ2-7; TRBD2 agrees at 9 bases. The germline V gene encodes CDR1 SGHRS and CDR2 YFSETQ. The J segment lost 3 bases and the V segment lost 3 bases, leaving 16 bases of the junction unmatched. CDR3 size: 18 residues. CDR3 DNA sequence: TGCGCCAGCAGCTCCTCGGGCGGGAGGGCCGGGGCAGACTACGAGCAGTACTTC. The encoded protein is CASSSSGGRAGADYEQYF.

Only a few counts were recorded for this clonotype. The chain uses TRBV15 and TRBJ2-7; TRBD1 matches at 7 bases. Germline V gene data show CDR1 as LNHNV and CDR2 as YYDKDF (reference sequence). This CDR3 has 14 amino acids. V gave up 5 bases and J gave up 5 bases; unmatched junction bases: 9. The CDR3 loop is CATSGYRGFDEQYF. CDR3 coding DNA: TGTGCCACCAGCGGATACAGGGGTTTCGACGAGCAGTACTTC.

This clonotype was detected only a few times. This chain links TRBV12-3 or TRBV12-4 with TRBJ2-7; D might be TRBD2 (5 bases). V was trimmed by 5 bases and J by 9 bases, leaving 17 bases between them. The CDR3 is 13 amino acids. CDR3 sequence: CASSDQTGLRQYF. The CDR3 DNA follows: TGTGCCAGCAGTGACCAAACCGGACTTCGGCAGTACTTC.

The rearrangement links TRBV4-2 to TRBJ2-1, with D unclear. Looked up from germline, CDR1 is LGHNA and CDR2 is YNFKEQ. V lost 0 bases and J lost 7, with 4 bases in between. The CDR3 runs to 12 residues. The DNA for the CDR3 is TGTGCCAGCAGCCAAGAGAATAATGAGCAGTTCTTC. It is translated as CASSQENNEQFF.

This clonotype was counted many times. This chain connects TRBV9 to TRBJ2-4; 8 nucleotides line up with TRBD1. With 4 bases clipped from V and 4 bases from J, the junction kept 4 bases outside the gene matches. The CDR3 spans 14 residues. Germline V gives CDR1 SGDLS, CDR2 YYNGEE. CDR3 in amino acids: CASSPRQGKNIQYF. In nucleotides, the CDR3 is TGTGCCAGCAGCCCTCGACAGGGGAAAAACATTCAGTACTTC.

This clonotype was seen repeatedly, ten times or more. V gene TRBV4-1 combines with J gene TRBJ2-7, with 10 bases aligning to TRBD2. Germline V gene data show CDR1 as MGHRA and CDR2 as YSYEKL. This CDR3 region has 14 residues. The trim removed 1 base at V and 7 bases at J, leaving 4 bases unmatched. CDR3 in DNA: TGCGCCAGCAGCCAAGTACGGACTAGCGGAGAGCAGTACTTC. Encoded protein: CASSQVRTSGEQYF.

This clonotype was seen more than once but under ten times. V and J are TRBV10-3 and TRBJ2-1; D not resolved. The ends were cut back, 2 bases at V and 5 bases at J, with 10 bases in the middle. From germline, CDR1 is ENHRY and CDR2 SYGVKD. CDR3 length equals 14 residues. CDR3 coding DNA: TGTGCCATCAGTGAGCCGAACCTAAACAATGAGCAGTTCTTC. This translates into CAISEPNLNNEQFF.

This clonotype was seen ten or more times. The chain links TRBV20-1 to TRBJ2-3, with D unclear. The CDR3 length is 12 residues. V lost 1 base, J lost 4 bases, and 6 bases lay in between. Germline lookup yields CDR1 DFQATT and CDR2 SNEGSKA (reference sequence). DNA of the CDR3: TGCAGTGCTAGAGTAACCGCAGATACGCAGTATTTT. Protein: CSARVTADTQYF.